The 30 T cell receptor beta chains given below trace back to one sample, sequenced in a study of T-cell reconstitution after alpha-beta-depleted transplantation in children. Unique molecular identifiers were used to barcode this TCRbeta library. MiXCR, applied by TCRdb to the PCR reads, yields one record per CDR3 protein. This table holds about 900,000 distinct CDR3 sequences, around 30% found once. The material sequenced was PBMCs, mostly from graft donor cells, taken 360 days after TCRalphabeta/CD19-depleted stem cell transplant. These receptors were obtained from a boy under two years old who had a stem cell transplant for SCID, so the T cells may come from the graft donor.

This chain uses TRBV6-2 or TRBV6-3 with TRBJ2-3, with D uncertain. This CDR3 spans 15 amino acids. Germline-derived CDR1 and CDR2 are MNHEY and SVGEGT. Trimming stripped 2 bases from V and 3 bases from J, with 12 bases between. This chain's CDR3 is CASSYRTSETDTQYF. DNA for the CDR3: TGTGCCAGCAGTTACCGCACCTCCGAGACAGATACGCAGTATTTT.

This clonotype appeared a few times. The rearrangement joins TRBV6-5 to TRBJ2-7, with a weak D call TRBD1 (5 bases). There are 16 residues in the CDR3. Germline V gives CDR1 MNHEY, CDR2 SVGAGI. The V gene lost 0 bases and the J gene lost 3 bases, with 15 bases spanning the gap. CDR3 bases: TGTGCCAGCAGTTACTCGTCAGGGTCCGTTCACTACGAGCAGTACTTC. This translates into CASSYSSGSVHYEQYF.

This clonotype was found a few times. V is TRBV6-5 and J is TRBJ1-1; a possible D gene is TRBD1 (5 bases). CDR1 is MNHEY, CDR2 SVGAGI, per germline. V was shortened by 0 bases and J by 4 bases, with 9 bases between the two germline ends. This CDR3 is built from 14 residues. The CDR3 region has the DNA TGTGCCAGCAGTTACTCAGGGGTGGGCACTGAAGCTTTCTTT. It translates to CASSYSGVGTEAFF.

The chain is built from TRBV4-1 and TRBJ1-2; D uncertain. The CDR3 runs 16 residues. CDR1 is MGHRA, CDR2 YSYEKL, per germline. The ends were cut back, 0 bases at V and 0 bases at J, with 11 bases in the middle. DNA of the CDR3: TGCGCCAGCAGCCAAGAATATTCAGGAACTAACTATGGCTACACCTTC. Its protein product is CASSQEYSGTNYGYTF.

This clonotype has more than one count but fewer than ten. The chain recombines TRBV5-6 with TRBJ1-2; D is ambiguous. Germline V gives CDR1 SGHDT, CDR2 YYEEEE. V was cut by 4 bases and J by 4 bases, with 20 bases left in between. The CDR3 consists of 16 residues. Here the CDR3 DNA reads TGTGCCAGCAGCCCCAAAAACGGGTTGGATGTCTATGGCTACACCTTC. This codes for CASSPKNGLDVYGYTF.

The V gene is TRBV28, the J gene TRBJ2-1; D might be TRBD2 (6 bases). This CDR3 has 13 residues. From germline, CDR1 is MDHEN and CDR2 SYDVKM. V gave up 10 bases and J gave up 6 bases, with 16 bases separating them. The CDR3 DNA is TGTGCCATTGGAGGTTGGAGGGTCAATGAGCAGTTCTTC. It codes for CAIGGWRVNEQFF.

The rearrangement uses TRBV20-1 and TRBJ1-3; a possible D gene is TRBD1 (5 bases). The CDR3 sequence is 14 residues long. V lost 3 bases and J 9 bases, leaving 18 bases between the germline ends. Germline CDR1 is DFQATT and CDR2 is SNEGSKA (reference sequence). This chain's CDR3 is CSASLSGIGGTIYF. The DNA of the CDR3 is TGCAGTGCTAGTCTGTCAGGGATTGGTGGCACCATATATTTT.

V gene TRBV5-1 combines with J gene TRBJ1-3; D not certain. CDR1 is SGHRS and CDR2 is YFSETQ in the germline V gene. Trimming cost V 4 bases and J 0 bases, with 11 bases left between them. This CDR3 has 15 amino acids. DNA of the CDR3: TGCGCCAGCAGCGTGGACGGGAGCTCTGGAAACACCATATATTTT. Translating gives CASSVDGSSGNTIYF.

The rearrangement links TRBV20-1 to TRBJ2-1, with TRBD1 identical over 9 bases. Trimming removed 3 bases from V and 8 bases from J; junction bases left unmatched: 11. The V gene's germline CDR1 is DFQATT and CDR2 SNEGSKA (reference sequence). The CDR3 totals 15 residues. The DNA for the CDR3 is TGCAGTGCTAGTGACCCGGGACAGGGATTCGATGAGCAGTTCTTC. It codes for CSASDPGQGFDEQFF.

The chain joins TRBV2 to TRBJ1-1, with a weak D call TRBD1 (5 bases). V was shortened by 6 bases and J by 8 bases, with 16 bases between the two germline ends. The CDR3 loop spans 13 amino acids. Germline V gives CDR1 SNHLY, CDR2 FYNNEI. CDR3 loop: CASRPQGASEAFF. The CDR3 DNA reads as TGTGCCAGCAGACCCCAGGGTGCTAGCGAAGCTTTCTTT.

The chain couples TRBV15 to TRBJ2-5; D not certain. Trimming cost V 6 bases and J 5 bases, with 16 bases left between them. In germline, CDR1 is LNHNV, CDR2 YYDKDF (reference sequence). CDR3 length equals 14 residues. Here the CDR3 reads CATREAGGWETQYF. The CDR3 coding sequence is TGTGCCACCAGAGAGGCCGGTGGATGGGAGACCCAGTACTTC.

The chain recombines TRBV4-2 with TRBJ1-1, with D tentatively TRBD1 (5 bases). The CDR3 extends over 17 amino acids. Per germline, CDR1 LGHNA and CDR2 YNFKEQ. The ends were cut back, 0 bases at V and 0 bases at J, with 14 bases in the middle. CDR3 sequence reads: CASSQDVGPTMNTEAFF. CDR3 DNA sequence: TGTGCCAGCAGCCAAGATGTGGGACCGACGATGAACACTGAAGCTTTCTTT.

The chain has TRBV25-1 and TRBJ2-7; 11 bases map to TRBD1. The germline gives CDR1 MGHDK, CDR2 SYGVNS. Trimming cost V 4 bases and J 2 bases; bases outside gene matches: 4. The CDR3 covers 15 residues. The CDR3 sequence is CASSGPGQGAYEQYF. The CDR3 DNA sequence: TGTGCCAGCAGTGGACCGGGACAGGGGGCCTACGAGCAGTACTTC.

The chain is built from TRBV7-3 and TRBJ1-2; TRBD1 aligns across 9 bases. The length of the CDR3 is 15 residues. CDR1 and CDR2 (germline): SGHTA, FQGTGA. Unmatched junction bases numbered 8, after V lost 2 bases and J lost 7 bases. The CDR3 DNA follows: TGTGCCAGCAGCTTATCGGGGACAGGGAACAGTGGCTACACCTTC. It codes for CASSLSGTGNSGYTF.

This clonotype was counted ten times or more. CDR3 loop: CASSLDGGGNQPQHF. The CDR3 DNA reads TGTGCCAGCAGCTTGGACGGGGGCGGCAATCAGCCCCAGCATTTT. The V gene is TRBV7-2, the J gene TRBJ1-5; a weak D match, TRBD1 (6 bases). The length of the CDR3 is 15 residues. Between the trimmed V and J ends, which lost 3 bases and 2 bases, there was a span of 11 bases. Germline CDR1 reads SGHTA; CDR2 reads FQGNSA.

J is TRBJ2-7 and V is TRBV12-3 or TRBV12-4, with D maybe TRBD1 (5 bases). CDR3 length equals 15 residues. With 3 bases removed from V and 1 base from J, the gap between germline ends came to 13 bases. CDR3 bases: TGTGCCAGCAGTTTTCAGGGCCAAGGGTCCTACGAGCAGTACTTC. Encoded protein: CASSFQGQGSYEQYF.

This rearrangement joins TRBV11-1 to TRBJ2-7; 12 bases are shared with TRBD2. CDR1 and CDR2 from the germline V gene are SGHAT and FQDESV (reference sequence). With 5 bases clipped from V and 5 bases from J, the junction kept 10 bases outside the gene matches. The length of the CDR3 is 16 residues. CDR3 residues: CASSPGIGTSGHEQYF. The CDR3 nucleotides are TGTGCCAGCAGCCCAGGAATCGGGACTAGCGGGCACGAGCAGTACTTC.

This rearrangement joins TRBV7-3 to TRBJ2-3, with D uncertain. The CDR3 consists of 13 residues. Trimming took off 3 bases at V and 5 bases at J, with 9 bases between the two ends. Germline V gene lookup returns CDR1 SGHTA and CDR2 FQGTGA. CDR3 sequence reads: CASSFTWGDTQYF. CDR3 bases: TGTGCCAGCAGCTTCACGTGGGGAGATACGCAGTATTTT. Combining the CDR3 with reference TRBV7-3 and TRBJ2-3 gives the whole variable domain GAGVSQTPSNKVTEKGKYVELRCDPISGHTALYWYRQSLGQGPEFLIYFQGTGAADDSGLPNDRFFAVRPEGSVSTLKIQRTERGDSAVYLCASSFTWGDTQYFGPGTRLTVL.

This rearrangement joins TRBV7-2 to TRBJ2-7, with no clear D. This CDR3 has 15 amino acids. Germline V gene data show CDR1 as SGHTA and CDR2 as FQGNSA. Trimming shortened V by 3 bases and J by 6 bases, and 18 bases separated the two germline ends. The CDR3 here is CASSLSRTVNGEQYF. The CDR3 DNA sequence: TGTGCCAGCAGCTTGAGTCGGACCGTTAATGGCGAGCAGTACTTC.

The V and J genes are TRBV5-1 and TRBJ2-3; 8 nucleotides line up with TRBD2. Trimming took 3 bases from V and 3 from J; bases not matched to a gene: 3. This CDR3 has 14 amino acids. Germline CDR1 and CDR2: SGHRS and YFSETQ. CDR3 sequence: CASSWRGETDTQYF. DNA of the CDR3: TGCGCCAGCAGCTGGCGGGGGGAGACAGATACGCAGTATTTT.

Of note for this clonotype: One end of the junction does not line up with germline, which may come from a read error. V gene TRBV5-1 combines with J gene TRBJ2-1; the match to TRBD2 covers 13 bases. Germline-derived CDR1 and CDR2 are SGHRS and YFSETQ. There are 16 residues in the CDR3. The CDR3 loop is CPSSPGLAGRNNEQFF. DNA for the CDR3: TGCCCCAGCAGCCCGGGACTAGCGGGGAGGAACAATGAGCAGTTCTTC.

This chain links TRBV12-3 or TRBV12-4 with TRBJ2-1, with 13 bases identical to TRBD2. There are 16 residues in the CDR3. The V segment lost 5 bases and the J segment 3 bases; nucleotides outside the gene matches: 4. CDR3 sequence: CASSTGTSGVYNEQFF. For the CDR3, the DNA is TGTGCCAGCAGTACTGGGACTAGCGGGGTCTACAATGAGCAGTTCTTC.

The chain couples TRBV7-7 to TRBJ2-3; the match to TRBD2 covers 11 bases. The CDR3 covers 14 residues. CDR1 and CDR2 from the germline V gene are SSHAT and FNYEAQ (reference sequence). With 4 bases clipped from V and 4 bases from J, the junction kept 1 base outside the gene matches. In DNA, the CDR3 is TGTGCCAGCAGCTCGGGACTAGCGGCAGATACGCAGTATTTT. Amino acids: CASSSGLAADTQYF.

The chain joins TRBV7-9 to TRBJ2-5, with D hard to call. Per the germline V gene, CDR1 is SEHNR and CDR2 is FQNEAQ (reference sequence). The CDR3 runs to 12 residues. V dropped 8 bases and J dropped 4 bases, with 11 bases sitting between them. The CDR3 DNA is TGTGCCAGCTCCAAAGGAGTAGAGACCCAGTACTTC. Its translation is CASSKGVETQYF.

This clonotype occurred a few times. The V call is TRBV12-3 or TRBV12-4, the J call TRBJ1-5; 8 positions match TRBD1. The CDR3 is 13 amino acids. Trimming cost V 5 bases and J 7 bases; bases outside gene matches: 4. The CDR3 sequence: CASSADRDQPQHF. The CDR3 DNA is TGTGCCAGCAGTGCGGACAGGGACCAGCCCCAGCATTTT.

This clonotype was recorded only once. The chain uses TRBV5-6 and TRBJ2-3, with D hard to call. Germline CDR1 is SGHDT and CDR2 is YYEEEE. The V end lost 2 bases, the J end lost 2 bases, and 9 bases lay between the germline ends. This CDR3 has 14 residues. CDR3 DNA sequence: TGTGCCAGCAGCTTCCTAACCTACACAGATACGCAGTATTTT. As protein: CASSFLTYTDTQYF.

In this sample, this clonotype turned up once. The V gene is TRBV5-3, the J gene TRBJ2-1; TRBD2 agrees at 12 bases. TRBV5-3 qualifies as an ORF whose function is uncertain. The V and J ends lost 4 bases and 8 bases, in that order; junction bases with no gene match: 16. This CDR3 has 18 amino acids. The CDR3 DNA follows: TGTGCCAGAAGCCACTGGCCTAGCGGGGGGGCGGGTTACTATGAGCAGTTCTTC. Its translation is CARSHWPSGGAGYYEQFF.

The chain is built from TRBV12-3 or TRBV12-4 and TRBJ2-5; TRBD1 might be the D (6 bases). CDR3 size: 13 residues. Trimming left V 8 bases short and J 4 bases short, with 14 bases between. CDR3 nucleotides: TGTGCCAGCGTTTACAGGGTCGGAGAGACCCAGTACTTC. It yields the protein CASVYRVGETQYF.

This clonotype was seen just once. The CDR3 loop reads CASRPIRGQGDNEQFF. CDR3 bases: TGCGCCAGCAGACCCATCCGAGGACAGGGAGACAATGAGCAGTTCTTC. J is TRBJ2-1 and V is TRBV5-1; TRBD1 agrees at 8 bases. J was trimmed by 5 bases and V by 5 bases; bases with no gene match: 12. Per germline, CDR1 SGHRS and CDR2 YFSETQ. The CDR3 loop spans 16 amino acids.

This clonotype was recorded a few times. The chain combines TRBV5-1 with TRBJ2-2; D remains ambiguous. CDR1 is SGHRS and CDR2 is YFSETQ in the germline V gene. V was trimmed by 0 bases and J by 4 bases, leaving 10 bases between them. CDR3 length: 15 amino acids. The CDR3 region has the DNA TGCGCCAGCAGCTTGGTTGTATTAGGCACCGGGGAGCTGTTTTTT. Translated: CASSLVVLGTGELFF.